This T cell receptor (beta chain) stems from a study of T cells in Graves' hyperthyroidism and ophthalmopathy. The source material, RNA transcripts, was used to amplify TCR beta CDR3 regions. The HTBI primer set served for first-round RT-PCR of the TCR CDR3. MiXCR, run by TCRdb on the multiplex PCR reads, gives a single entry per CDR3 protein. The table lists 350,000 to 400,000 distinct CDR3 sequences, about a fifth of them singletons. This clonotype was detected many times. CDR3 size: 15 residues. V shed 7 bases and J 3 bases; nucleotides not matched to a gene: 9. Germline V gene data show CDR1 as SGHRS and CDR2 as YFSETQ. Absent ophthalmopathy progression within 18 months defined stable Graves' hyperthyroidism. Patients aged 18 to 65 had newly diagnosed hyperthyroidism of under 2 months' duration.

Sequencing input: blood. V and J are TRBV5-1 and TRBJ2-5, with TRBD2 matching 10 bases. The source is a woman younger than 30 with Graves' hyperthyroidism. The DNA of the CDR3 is TGCGCCAGCGTGCGGGGGCTAGCGGGAGAAGAGACCCAGTACTTC. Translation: CASVRGLAGEETQYF.